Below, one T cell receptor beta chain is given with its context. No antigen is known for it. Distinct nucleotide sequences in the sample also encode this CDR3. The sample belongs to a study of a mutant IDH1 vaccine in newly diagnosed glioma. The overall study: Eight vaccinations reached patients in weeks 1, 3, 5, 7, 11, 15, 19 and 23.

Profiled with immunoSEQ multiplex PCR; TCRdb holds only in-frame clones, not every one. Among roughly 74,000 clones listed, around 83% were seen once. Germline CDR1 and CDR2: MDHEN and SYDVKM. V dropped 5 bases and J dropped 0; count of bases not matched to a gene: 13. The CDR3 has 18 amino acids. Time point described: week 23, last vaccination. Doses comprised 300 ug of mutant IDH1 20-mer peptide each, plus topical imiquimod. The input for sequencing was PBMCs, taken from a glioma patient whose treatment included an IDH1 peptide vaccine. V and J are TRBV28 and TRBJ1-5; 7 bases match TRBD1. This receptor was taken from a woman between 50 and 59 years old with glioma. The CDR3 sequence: CASSRPGQLTYSNQPQHF. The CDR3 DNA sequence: TGTGCCAGCAGTAGACCGGGACAGTTAACTTATAGCAATCAGCCCCAGCATTTT. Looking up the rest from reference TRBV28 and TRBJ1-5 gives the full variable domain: DVKVTQSSRYLVKRTGEKVFLECVQDMDHENMFWYRQDPGLGLRLIYFSYDVKMKEKGDIPEGYSVSREKKERFSLILESASTNQTSMYLCASSRPGQLTYSNQPQHFGDGTRLSIL.